A selection of T cell receptor beta chains follows, all from one sample in a study of T cells in localized non-small cell lung cancer. Here immunoSEQ multiplex PCR was the method, and the copy in TCRdb shows in-frame clones only, minus some. This sample carries about 40,000 clones, around 87% of them seen once, and the ten largest clones take approximately 3.4%. Sequencing used peripheral blood, obtained before any cancer treatment. All receptors come from a man aged 18 to 49 with stage I lung adenocarcinoma. CDR3s include the opening cysteine and the closing phenylalanine or tryptophan. A D gene is named only where the DNA matches it firmly. Not every row has a clone size; where given, it reads once, few, many or a size class.

j_gene: TRBJ2-3
d_gene: .
v_gene: TRBV5-1
abundance: .
CDR3aa: CASSLRSLQGTGDTQYF
CDR3nt: TGCGCCAGCAGCCTTCGATCCTTACAGGGTACGGGAGATACGCAGTATTTT

j_gene: TRBJ1-5
d_gene: TRBD1
v_gene: TRBV23-1
abundance: .
CDR3aa: CASSPNRDRPKWAQHF
CDR3nt: TGCGCCAGCAGCCCAAACCGGGACAGGCCAAAGTGGGCCCAGCATTTT

j_gene: TRBJ2-2
d_gene: .
v_gene: TRBV11-2
abundance: .
CDR3aa: CASSPGQLTGELFF
CDR3nt: TGTGCCAGCAGCCCAGGACAGCTCACCGGGGAGCTGTTTTTT

j_gene: TRBJ1-2
d_gene: TRBD1
v_gene: TRBV29-1
abundance: once
CDR3aa: CSVADRAGYTF
CDR3nt: TGCAGCGTTGCTGACAGGGCTGGCTACACCTTC

j_gene: TRBJ1-2
d_gene: TRBD1
v_gene: TRBV28
abundance: once
CDR3aa: CASSRTGDTNYGYTF
CDR3nt: TGTGCCAGCAGTCGGACAGGCGACACTAACTATGGCTACACCTTC

j_gene: TRBJ1-2
d_gene: .
v_gene: TRBV28
abundance: few
CDR3aa: CAGRGYGYTF
CDR3nt: TGTGCCGGCCGCGGTTATGGCTACACCTTC

j_gene: TRBJ2-5
d_gene: .
v_gene: TRBV30
abundance: few
CDR3aa: CAWKQSGVYF
CDR3nt: TGTGCCTGGAAGCAATCCGGGGTGTACTTC

j_gene: TRBJ1-1
d_gene: .
v_gene: TRBV18
abundance: .
CDR3aa: CASSPPRIMNTEAFF
CDR3nt: TGTGCCAGCTCACCACCGCGGATCATGAACACTGAAGCTTTCTTT

j_gene: TRBJ1-1
d_gene: .
v_gene: TRBV11-1
abundance: .
CDR3aa: CASSWGTTEAFF
CDR3nt: TGTGCCAGCAGCTGGGGGACCACTGAAGCTTTCTTT

j_gene: TRBJ1-2
d_gene: .
v_gene: TRBV5-1
abundance: .
CDR3aa: CASSLEGQAGYTF
CDR3nt: TGCGCCAGCAGCTTGGAAGGGCAGGCTGGCTACACCTTC

j_gene: TRBJ2-1
d_gene: .
v_gene: TRBV15
abundance: .
CDR3aa: CATSPGTPSSYNEQFF
CDR3nt: TGTGCCACCAGCCCCGGGACCCCGAGCTCCTACAATGAGCAGTTCTTC

j_gene: TRBJ2-7
d_gene: TRBD2
v_gene: TRBV7-2
abundance: .
CDR3aa: CASSLALAGGHEQYF
CDR3nt: TGTGCCAGCAGCTTAGCGCTAGCGGGGGGGCACGAGCAGTACTTC

j_gene: TRBJ1-1
d_gene: .
v_gene: TRBV10-3
abundance: .
CDR3aa: CAIGVDGGQRNTEAFF
CDR3nt: TGTGCCATCGGCGTGGATGGTGGGCAGCGGAACACTGAAGCTTTCTTT

j_gene: TRBJ2-3
d_gene: .
v_gene: TRBV30
abundance: .
CDR3aa: CAWRDGGTTDTQYF
CDR3nt: TGTGCCTGGAGGGACGGAGGGACAACGGATACGCAGTATTTT

j_gene: TRBJ1-2
d_gene: .
v_gene: TRBV5-4
abundance: .
CDR3aa: CASSLGAGEIYGYTF
CDR3nt: TGTGCCAGCAGCTTGGGGGCGGGGGAGATCTATGGCTACACCTTC

j_gene: TRBJ2-7
d_gene: .
v_gene: TRBV7-2
abundance: .
CDR3aa: CASSRTGGLSYEQYF
CDR3nt: TGTGCCAGCAGCCGAACCGGAGGCCTCTCCTACGAGCAGTACTTC

j_gene: TRBJ2-1
d_gene: TRBD2
v_gene: TRBV10-3
abundance: .
CDR3aa: CAISESMAGGSDEQFF
CDR3nt: TGTGCCATCAGTGAGTCGATGGCGGGGGGAAGCGATGAGCAGTTCTTC